This T cell receptor (beta chain) is from a study of cytomegalovirus exposure and HLA in healthy donors. Study at large: Some 80 million unique TCRs from HLA-typed donors were held in an early data release.

The study, taken as a whole, reports: In a later analysis, donors in an Asian-associated ancestry cluster reportedly had fewer N-insertions in productive TCRs than the cohort mean. In an earlier analysis, in 620 or so donors, most V segments appeared productive either ~87% or ~30% of the time. It was only CMV serostatus that was available as immune exposure information.

The V end lost 6 bases, the J end lost 7 bases, and 19 bases lay between the germline ends. In germline, CDR1 is WNHNN, CDR2 SYGVQD (reference sequence). The CDR3 spans 14 residues. On this clone itself: Antigen unknown.

The PCR made use of 60 Vbeta and 13 Jbeta primers. Assay: immunoSEQ multiplex PCR; the TCRdb copy retains only in-frame clones and omits some. The sample records 100,000 to 150,000 clones, around 73% being singletons. The sequence came from a female donor in good health and CMV-seronegative. This chain uses TRBV10-1 with TRBJ2-7; no clear D. The sequencing input was PBMCs. The CDR3 loop reads CASREVLDSGEQYF. The CDR3 DNA sequence: TGCGCCAGCAGAGAAGTATTGGATTCAGGAGAGCAGTACTTC.